A single sample is the source of the 5 T cell receptor beta chains below, sequenced in a study of patients and donors after allogeneic stem cell transplantation. TCRdb re-derived calls from the RT-PCR reads in MiXCR, one entry per CDR3 protein. Of some 880,000 distinct CDR3 sequences in the sample, around 17% were seen once. Sequences were obtained from blood, either unsorted or a sorted T cell fraction (not recorded which). The origin of the receptors is a human donor who was either an allogeneic HSCT recipient or a stem cell or donor lymphocyte infusion donor (not recorded which). It is not recorded whose cells these are; they may come from a transplant donor.

The V gene is TRBV13, the J gene TRBJ2-7, with a possible D match to TRBD1 (6 bases). Trimming pared 5 bases from V and 5 bases from J, leaving 13 bases between. The germline CDR1 and CDR2 sequences are PRHDT and FYEKMQ (reference sequence). The CDR3 contains 13 residues. This CDR3 reads CASSPGQRNEQYF. The CDR3 DNA sequence: TGTGCCAGCAGCCCGGGACAAAGGAACGAGCAGTACTTC.

The chain has TRBV2 and TRBJ2-1, with a tentative D call TRBD1 (6 bases). Trimming removed 3 bases at V and 4 bases at J, with 13 bases between. The germline V gene encodes CDR1 SNHLY and CDR2 FYNNEI. CDR3 size: 15 residues. The CDR3 protein is CASSEGAEKYNEQFF. CDR3 nucleotide sequence: TGTGCCAGCAGTGAGGGGGCCGAAAAATACAATGAGCAGTTCTTC.

Ten or more counts support this clonotype. V and J are TRBV10-3 and TRBJ2-1, with 11 bases fitting TRBD2. Germline V gene data show CDR1 as ENHRY and CDR2 as SYGVKD. V trimming: 3 bases; J trimming: 3 bases; junction bases outside the gene matches: 1. The CDR3 has 15 residues. CDR3 loop: CAISEGLAGYNEQFF. DNA of the CDR3: TGTGCCATCAGTGAAGGACTAGCGGGCTACAATGAGCAGTTCTTC.

This clonotype came up a few times. The rearrangement links TRBV5-1 to TRBJ1-3, with D perhaps matching TRBD1 (5 bases). Germline assignment: CDR1 SGHRS and CDR2 YFSETQ. V was clipped by 4 bases and J by 4 bases, with 18 bases between them. The CDR3 has 16 residues. The CDR3 protein is CASSNITGTEGNTIYF. In nucleotides, the CDR3 is TGCGCCAGCAGCAATATTACCGGGACCGAAGGAAACACCATATATTTT. The entire variable domain, with the rest obtained from reference TRBV5-1 and TRBJ1-3, is as follows: KAGVTQTPRYLIKTRGQQVTLSCSPISGHRSVSWYQQTPGQGLQFLFEYFSETQRNKGNFPGRFSGRQFSNSRSEMNVSTLELGDSALYLCASSNITGTEGNTIYFGEGSWLTVV.

A few counts support this clonotype. The rearrangement joins TRBV4-1 to TRBJ1-3, with D maybe TRBD1 (6 bases). CDR3 length equals 19 residues. The ends were cut back, 1 base at V and 0 bases at J, with 19 bases in the middle. Germline V gene data show CDR1 as MGHRA and CDR2 as YSYEKL. CDR3 in amino acids: CASSQVAAPYRDSGNTIYF. The CDR3, as DNA: TGCGCCAGCAGCCAAGTCGCCGCTCCCTACAGGGACTCTGGAAACACCATATATTTT.